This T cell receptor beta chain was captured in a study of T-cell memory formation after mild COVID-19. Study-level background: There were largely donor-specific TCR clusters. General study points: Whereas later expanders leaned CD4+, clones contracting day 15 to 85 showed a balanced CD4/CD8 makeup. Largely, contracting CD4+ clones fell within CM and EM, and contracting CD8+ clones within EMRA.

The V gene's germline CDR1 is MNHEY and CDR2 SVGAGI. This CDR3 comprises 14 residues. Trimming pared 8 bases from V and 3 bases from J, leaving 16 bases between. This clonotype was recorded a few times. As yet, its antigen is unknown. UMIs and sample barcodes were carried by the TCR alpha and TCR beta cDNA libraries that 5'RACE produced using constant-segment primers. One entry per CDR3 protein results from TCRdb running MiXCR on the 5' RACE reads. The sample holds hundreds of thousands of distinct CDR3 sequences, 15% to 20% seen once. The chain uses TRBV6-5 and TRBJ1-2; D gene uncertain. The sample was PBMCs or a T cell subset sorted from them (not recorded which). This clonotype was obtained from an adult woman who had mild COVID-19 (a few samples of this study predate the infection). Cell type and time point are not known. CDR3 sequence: CASSGGRTDYGYTF. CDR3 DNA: TGTGCCAGCTCTGGTGGTCGTACTGACTATGGCTACACCTTC.